The clone carrying this TCR beta chain came up many times. Individually, cDNA molecules had unique molecular identifiers attached to them. One entry per CDR3 protein results from TCRdb running MiXCR on the 5' RACE reads. The data contain 50,000 to 65,000 distinct CDR3 sequences, 10% to 15% of them seen just once; the ten biggest clones take up roughly 4.2%. This sample is part of a study of early T cells in non-severe SARS-CoV-2 infection. Study-wide context: Sequencing of bulk RNA from unsorted whole blood was done, without chain pairing.

Germline loops: CDR1 SGHDN, CDR2 FVKESK. The CDR3 consists of 11 residues. V was shortened by 3 bases and J by 5 bases, with 5 bases between the two germline ends. The chain couples TRBV14 to TRBJ2-7, with D hard to call. The source is an adult who was a healthcare worker with PCR-confirmed SARS-CoV-2 infection or an uninfected control (not recorded which). Sequenced: whole blood. CDR3 amino acids: CASSQVNEQYF. The DNA for the CDR3 is TGTGCCAGCAGCCAGGTAAACGAGCAGTACTTC. Based on the CDR3 plus reference TRBV14 and TRBJ2-7, the full variable domain is EAGVTQFPSHSVIEKGQTVTLRCDPISGHDNLYWYRRVMGKEIKFLLHFVKESKQDESGMPNNRFLAERTGGTYSTLKVQPAELEDSGVYFCASSQVNEQYFGPGTRLTVT.